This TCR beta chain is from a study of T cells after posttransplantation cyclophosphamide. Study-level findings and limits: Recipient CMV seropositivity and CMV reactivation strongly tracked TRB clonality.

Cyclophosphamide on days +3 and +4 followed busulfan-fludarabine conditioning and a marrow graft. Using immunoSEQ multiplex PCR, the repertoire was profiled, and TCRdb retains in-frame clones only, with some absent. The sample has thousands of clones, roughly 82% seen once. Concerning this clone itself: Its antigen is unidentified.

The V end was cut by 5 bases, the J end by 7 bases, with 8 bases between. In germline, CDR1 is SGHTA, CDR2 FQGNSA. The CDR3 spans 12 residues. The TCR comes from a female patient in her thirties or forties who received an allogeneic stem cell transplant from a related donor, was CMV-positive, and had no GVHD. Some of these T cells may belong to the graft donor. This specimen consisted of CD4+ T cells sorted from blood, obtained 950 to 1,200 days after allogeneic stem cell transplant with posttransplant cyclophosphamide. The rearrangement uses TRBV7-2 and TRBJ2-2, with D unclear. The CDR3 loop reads CASSPPGGELFF. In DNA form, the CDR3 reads TGTGCCAGCAGCCCTCCCGGCGGGGAGCTGTTTTTT.